The text below deals with one T cell receptor (beta chain). The antigen this receptor binds is unknown. Per-nucleotide qualities are absent, and no much larger clonotype sits a single base away. These data come from a study of vaccination and CD4 T cells after COVID-19 (dated by TCRdb to between 2021 and 2023). The study in broad terms: Convalescent patients had a positive SARS-CoV-2 result on nasal swab PCR, and of these patients, several had mild disease and one had severe disease. Six males and four females were included in the convalescent cohort, with two Hispanic individuals, seven Caucasians, two Asians and one multiracial person represented. Participants received two doses of either the Pfizer-BioNTech BNT162b2 vaccine (n=8) or the Moderna mRNA-1273 vaccine (n=2). Post-COVID blood samples from convalescent patients were collected a median of around 100 days after diagnosis, with a range of 35 to 161 days. Post-vaccine blood samples were taken a median of 72 days after the second vaccine dose, with a range of 14 to 241 days. Culture stimuli were overlapping spike peptide pools from SARS-CoV-2 and from the common cold coronaviruses HCoV-NL63, HCoV-OC43 and HCoV-229E. Control cultures received a CEFX viral epitope pool as the positive control, an HIV-1 Nef peptide pool as the negative control, or no peptide. In roughly 11 COVID-19 convalescent patients and 4 infection-naive healthy vaccine recipients, the spike-specific CD4+ TCR repertoire before mRNA vaccination was compared with the repertoire after mRNA vaccination.

Results and caveats for the whole study, not just this receptor: Among convalescent patients, a median roughly 84% of the SARS-CoV-2-reactive clones seen after vaccination appeared only after vaccination, which suggests priming specific to the vaccine. An increase in the median number of SARS-CoV-2-reactive clonotypes from roughly 20 after infection to a few dozen after vaccination was observed, but the change was not found to be significant. Relatively few convalescent patients were included in the study, and early timepoints after natural infection were not analyzed. Of the vaccine-specific clones in convalescent patients, 304 of 307, or nearly all, reacted only to SARS-CoV-2 spike and did not cross-react with common cold coronaviruses.

The treatment or condition label corresponds to: approximately 10-day PBMC culture with coronavirus spike peptide pools or control peptides (ViraFEST assay). The study used the ViraFEST assay, which expanded antigen-specific T cells with peptide pools and then identified expanded clonotypes by TCR sequencing. The convalescent patients' positive SARS-CoV-2 PCR tests were from March to December 2020, which was before the Alpha, Beta and Delta variants emerged in the United States. PBMCs were cultured at approximately 2.1 million per well in IMDM supplemented with approximately 5.4% human AB serum and approximately 10 IU/ml IL-2, with 10 ug/ml peptide pools added. On days 3 and 7, half of the culture medium was replaced with fresh IL-2-containing medium. After approximately 11 days of culture, CD4+ T cells were isolated by negative selection with the EasySep CD4+ T cell isolation kit. PBMCs were separated from whole blood using Ficoll-Paque Plus gradient centrifugation and then either used fresh or cryopreserved at -140C. In general, triplicate wells were set up for every culture condition.

V drops 3 bases and J drops 8 bases, leaving 11 bases in between. Inclusive of the bounding cysteine and phenylalanine, the CDR3 is 13 residues long. Just CDR3 DNA is preserved here, 39 bases in frame from base 1. From the germline V gene (reference sequence), CDR1 is MNHEY and CDR2 is SMNVEV. Receptor amplification or capture employed PCR. TCR sequencing of DNA from cultured CD4+ T cells used the Oncomine TCR Beta short-read assay at the Johns Hopkins FTIC core. The QIAamp micro DNA kit was used to extract genomic DNA from the cultured CD4+ T cells. Oncomine TCR Beta libraries from cultured CD4+ T cells were pooled using unique dual indexes and sequenced on an Illumina iSeq 100. In the paper's pipeline: Non-productive sequences were filtered out, and CDR3s that did not start with C, did not end with F or W, or were shorter than 7 amino acids were discarded. Antigen-specific clonotypes were identified with the MANAFEST web application by comparing peptide-stimulated wells with reference and other culture wells. An FDR below 0.05, an odds ratio above 5, and a productive frequency above 0.1% in at least two of three replicate wells were required for clones to be considered positive. Clonotypes that were significantly expanded in both SARS-CoV-2 spike wells and at least one common cold coronavirus spike condition were defined as cross-reactive. Levenshtein distances (stringdist) and unrooted phylogenetic trees (ape) in R version 3.6.1 were used to assess CDR3 homology. TCRdb ran its own pipeline on the public reads, namely fastp trimming at Q25 and MiXCR clone calling, and kept in-frame beta chains. Each entry is one CDR3 protein sequence, shown with its most common DNA and genes. The V and J calls and clone size come from TCRdb's table, not from the authors' own analysis. The table for this sample lists thousands of distinct CDR3 sequences; around three fifths of them were counted only once. Jointly, the top ten make up about a fifth of the sample.

The chain joins TRBV27 to TRBJ1-3, with the D gene not clear enough to name. The sample comprised CD4+ T cells from blood, cultured in vitro. The TCR originated in a human donor who had recovered from COVID-19. The nucleotides read TGTGCCAGCAGTTTTAGGAGCGGGGACACCATATATTTT. Its translation reads: CASSFRSGDTIYF.